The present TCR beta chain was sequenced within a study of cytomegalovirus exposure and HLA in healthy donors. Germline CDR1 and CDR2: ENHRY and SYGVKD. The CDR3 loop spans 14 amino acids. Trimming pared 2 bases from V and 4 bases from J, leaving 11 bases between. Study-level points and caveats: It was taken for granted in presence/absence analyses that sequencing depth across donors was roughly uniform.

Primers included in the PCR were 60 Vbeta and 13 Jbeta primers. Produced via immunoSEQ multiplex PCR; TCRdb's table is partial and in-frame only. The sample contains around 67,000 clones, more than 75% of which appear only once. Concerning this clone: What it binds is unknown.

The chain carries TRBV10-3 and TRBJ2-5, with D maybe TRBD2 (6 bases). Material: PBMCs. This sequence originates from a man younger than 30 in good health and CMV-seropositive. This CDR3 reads CAISEAMGGETQYF. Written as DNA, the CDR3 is TGTGCCATCAGTGAGGCGATGGGGGGAGAGACCCAGTACTTC.